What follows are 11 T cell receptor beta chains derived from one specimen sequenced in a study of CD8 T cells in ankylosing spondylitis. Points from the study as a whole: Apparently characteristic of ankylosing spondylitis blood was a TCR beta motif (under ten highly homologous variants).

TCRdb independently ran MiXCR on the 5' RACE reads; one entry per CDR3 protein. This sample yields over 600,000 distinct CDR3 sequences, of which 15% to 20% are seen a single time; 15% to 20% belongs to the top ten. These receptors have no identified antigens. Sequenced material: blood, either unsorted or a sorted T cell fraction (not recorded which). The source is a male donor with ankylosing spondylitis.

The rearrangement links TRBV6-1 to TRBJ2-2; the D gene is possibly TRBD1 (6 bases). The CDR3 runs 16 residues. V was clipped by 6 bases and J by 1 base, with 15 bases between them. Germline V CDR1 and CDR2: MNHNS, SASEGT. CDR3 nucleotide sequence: TGTGCCAGCAGCCGCGCAGGGGTCAGGAACACCGGGGAGCTGTTTTTT. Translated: CASSRAGVRNTGELFF.

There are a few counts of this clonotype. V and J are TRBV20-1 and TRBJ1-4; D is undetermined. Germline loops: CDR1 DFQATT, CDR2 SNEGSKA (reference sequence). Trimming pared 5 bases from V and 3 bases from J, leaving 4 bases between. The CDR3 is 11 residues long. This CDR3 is CSASPNEKLFF. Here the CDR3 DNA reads TGCAGTGCTTCCCCTAATGAAAAACTGTTTTTT.

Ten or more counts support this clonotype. This CDR3 reads CASSFGTNNEQFF. DNA for the CDR3: TGTGCCAGCAGCTTTGGGACCAACAATGAGCAGTTCTTC. This chain links TRBV7-2 with TRBJ2-1, with D possibly called TRBD1 or TRBD2 (5 bases each). Trimming left V 3 bases short and J 5 bases short, with 8 bases between. The CDR3 is 13 residues long. Per the germline V gene, CDR1 is SGHTA and CDR2 is FQGNSA. Variable domain in full (rest from reference TRBV7-2 and TRBJ2-1): GAGVSQSPSNKVTEKGKDVELRCDPISGHTALYWYRQSLGQGLEFLIYFQGNSAPDKSGLPSDRFSAERTGGSVSTLTIQRTQQEDSAVYLCASSFGTNNEQFFGPGTRLTVL.

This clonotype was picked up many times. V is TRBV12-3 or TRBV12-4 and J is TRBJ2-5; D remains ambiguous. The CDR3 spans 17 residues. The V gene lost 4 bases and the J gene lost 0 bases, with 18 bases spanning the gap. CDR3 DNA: TGTGCCAGCAGTTCATCCACCGTACGGTCAGACCAAGAGACCCAGTACTTC. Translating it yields CASSSSTVRSDQETQYF.

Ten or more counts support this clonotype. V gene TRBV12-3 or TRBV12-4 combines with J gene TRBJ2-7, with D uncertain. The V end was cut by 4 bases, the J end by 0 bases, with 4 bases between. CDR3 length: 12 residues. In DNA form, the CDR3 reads TGTGCCAGCAGTTCCAGCTCCTACGAGCAGTACTTC. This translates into CASSSSSYEQYF.

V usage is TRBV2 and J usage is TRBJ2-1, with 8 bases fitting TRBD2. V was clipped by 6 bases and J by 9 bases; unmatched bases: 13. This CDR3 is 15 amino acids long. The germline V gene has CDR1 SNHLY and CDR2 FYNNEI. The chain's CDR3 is CASSGLAGGLGEQFF. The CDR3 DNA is TGTGCCAGCAGCGGGTTGGCGGGGGGCCTGGGTGAGCAGTTCTTC.

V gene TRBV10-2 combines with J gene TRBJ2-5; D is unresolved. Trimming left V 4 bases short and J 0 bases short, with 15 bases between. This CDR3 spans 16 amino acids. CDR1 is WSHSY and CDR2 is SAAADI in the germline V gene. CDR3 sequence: CASSAEALGDQETQYF. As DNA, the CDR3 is TGCGCCAGCAGTGCTGAGGCACTTGGGGACCAAGAGACCCAGTACTTC.

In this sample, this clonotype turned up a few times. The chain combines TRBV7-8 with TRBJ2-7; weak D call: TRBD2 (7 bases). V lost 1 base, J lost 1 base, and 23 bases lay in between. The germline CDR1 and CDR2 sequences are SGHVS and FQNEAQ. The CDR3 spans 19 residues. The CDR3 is CASSLVRGANSGGSYEQYF. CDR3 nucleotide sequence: TGTGCCAGCAGCTTAGTCCGGGGGGCAAATTCTGGTGGATCCTACGAGCAGTACTTC.

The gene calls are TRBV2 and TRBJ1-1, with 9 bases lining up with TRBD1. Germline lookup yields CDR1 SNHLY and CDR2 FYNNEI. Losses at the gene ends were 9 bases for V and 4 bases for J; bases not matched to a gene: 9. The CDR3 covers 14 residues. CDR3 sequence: CARSETGGITEAFF. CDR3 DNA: TGTGCCAGATCAGAGACAGGGGGAATCACTGAAGCTTTCTTT. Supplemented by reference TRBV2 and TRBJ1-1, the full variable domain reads EPEVTQTPSHQVTQMGQEVILRCVPISNHLYFYWYRQILGQKVEFLVSFYNNEISEKSEIFDDQFSVERPDGSNFTLKIRSTKLEDSAMYFCARSETGGITEAFFGQGTRLTVV.

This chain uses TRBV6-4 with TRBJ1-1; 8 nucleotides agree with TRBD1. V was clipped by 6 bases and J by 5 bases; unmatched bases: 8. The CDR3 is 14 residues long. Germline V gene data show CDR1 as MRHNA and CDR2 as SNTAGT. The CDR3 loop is CASRQGQADTEAFF. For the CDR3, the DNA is TGTGCCAGCAGGCAGGGACAGGCGGATACTGAAGCTTTCTTT.

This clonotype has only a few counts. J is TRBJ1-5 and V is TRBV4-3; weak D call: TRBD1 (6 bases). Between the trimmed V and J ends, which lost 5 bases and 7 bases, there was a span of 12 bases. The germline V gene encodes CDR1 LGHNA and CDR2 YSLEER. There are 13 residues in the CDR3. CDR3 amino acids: CASSVRTGQPQHF. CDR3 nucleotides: TGCGCCAGCAGCGTAAGAACAGGGCAGCCCCAGCATTTT.